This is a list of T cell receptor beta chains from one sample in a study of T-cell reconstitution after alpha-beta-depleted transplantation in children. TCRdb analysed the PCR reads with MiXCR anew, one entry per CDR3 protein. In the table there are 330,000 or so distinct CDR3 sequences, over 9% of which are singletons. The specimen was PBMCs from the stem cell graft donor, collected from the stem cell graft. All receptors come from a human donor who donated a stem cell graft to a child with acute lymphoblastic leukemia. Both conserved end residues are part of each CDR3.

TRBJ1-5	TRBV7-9	CASRFENQPQHF
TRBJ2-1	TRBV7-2	CASSRGQSREQFF
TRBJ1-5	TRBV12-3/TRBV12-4	CASSSFGVNQPQHF
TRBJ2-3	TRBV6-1	CASSRGPRTDTQYF
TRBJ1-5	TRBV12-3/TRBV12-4	CASSTSTGVGNQPKHF
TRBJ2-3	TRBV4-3	CASSQVTSGRTDTQYF
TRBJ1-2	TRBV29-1	CSADRARYGYTF
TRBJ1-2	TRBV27	CASSLSGQGYGYTF
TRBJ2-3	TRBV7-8	CASSLASGAYLSSTDTQYF
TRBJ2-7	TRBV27	CASSFQGKHEQYF
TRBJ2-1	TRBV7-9	CASSGAGGRSEQFF
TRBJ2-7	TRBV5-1	CASSLFQGAYEQYF
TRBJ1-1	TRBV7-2	CASSTGGTEAFF
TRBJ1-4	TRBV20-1	CSARYFEKLFF
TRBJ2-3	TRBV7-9	CASSLTRADTQYF
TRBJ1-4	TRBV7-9	CASSSGGHREKLFF
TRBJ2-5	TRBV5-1	CASSSATGGQETQYF
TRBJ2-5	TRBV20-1	CSATPPGGDLYQETQYF
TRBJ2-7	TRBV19	CASSPGSVSWGYEQYF
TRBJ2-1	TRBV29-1	CSVEDRVTSFLVPEQFF
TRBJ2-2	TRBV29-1	CSAGTPNTGELFF
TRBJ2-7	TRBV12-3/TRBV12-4	CASSLGVEGGRPYEQYF
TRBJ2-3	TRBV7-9	CASSARLTDTQYF
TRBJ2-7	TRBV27	CASSLLSSADTYEQYF
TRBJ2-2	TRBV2	CASLSANTGELFF
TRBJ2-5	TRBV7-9	CASSLWSSGSQETQYF
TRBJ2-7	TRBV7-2	CASSLGDRGHEQYF
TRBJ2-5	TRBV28	CASSPGQGLETQYF
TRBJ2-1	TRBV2	CASSEPLAGEGLEEQFF
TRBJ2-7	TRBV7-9	CASRTTGTGIYEQYF
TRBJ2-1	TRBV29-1	CSVEELGSGRANEQFF
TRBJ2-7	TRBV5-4	CASSPGQGPIEQYF
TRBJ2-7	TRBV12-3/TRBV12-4	CASSFGLAKYEQYF
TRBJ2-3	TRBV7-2	CASSSPRGASSTDTQYF
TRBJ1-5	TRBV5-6	CASSFSSGSQPQHF
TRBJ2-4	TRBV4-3	CASSIGTEAWNIQYF
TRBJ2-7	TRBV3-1	CASSFLGQKTSGSSYEQYF
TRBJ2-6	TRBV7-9	CASSLTGTHPGANVLTF
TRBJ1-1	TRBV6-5	CASSSIGGGSMNTEAFF
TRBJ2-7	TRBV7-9	CASSHPYGGDEQYF
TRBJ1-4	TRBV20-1	CSAPQGPEEKLFF
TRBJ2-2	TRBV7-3	CASSFGYPNTGELFF